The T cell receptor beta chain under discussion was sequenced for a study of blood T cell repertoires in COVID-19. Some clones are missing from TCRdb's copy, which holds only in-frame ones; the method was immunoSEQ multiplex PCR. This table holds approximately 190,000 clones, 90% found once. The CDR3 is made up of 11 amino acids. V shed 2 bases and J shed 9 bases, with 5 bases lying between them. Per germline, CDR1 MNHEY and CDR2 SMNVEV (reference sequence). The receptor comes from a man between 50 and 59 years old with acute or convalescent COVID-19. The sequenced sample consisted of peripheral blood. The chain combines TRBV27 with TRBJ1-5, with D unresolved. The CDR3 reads CASSLPLPQHF. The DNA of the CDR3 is TGTGCCAGCAGTTTACCTCTGCCCCAGCATTTT.